These 25 T cell receptor beta chains were sequenced from one sample in a study of radiotherapy plus CTLA-4 blockade in lung cancer. Only in-frame clones appear in the TCRdb table, and some are missing; sequencing was by immunoSEQ multiplex PCR. The sample has approximately 90,000 clones, around 82% seen once. The specimen comprised peripheral blood, sampled from a patient treated with radiotherapy plus ipilimumab. These receptors all come from a human donor with non-small cell lung cancer who had stable disease on radiotherapy plus ipilimumab.

The J gene is TRBJ1-1, the V gene TRBV11-2; 10 bases align to TRBD1. CDR3 length equals 14 residues. Unmatched junction bases numbered 4, after V lost 5 bases and J lost 4 bases. Germline assignment: CDR1 SGHAT and CDR2 FQNNGV. The chain's CDR3 is CASSKTGGLTEAFF. CDR3 sequence (DNA): TGTGCCAGCAGCAAGACAGGGGGCCTCACTGAAGCTTTCTTT.

Written as DNA, the CDR3 is TGCAGCGTCGCTGAGCGACCTACCCGGGCCACTGAAGCTTTCTTT. This codes for CSVAERPTRATEAFF. The chain joins TRBV29-1 to TRBJ1-1, with unresolved D. The ends were cut back, 6 bases at V and 4 bases at J, with 21 bases in the middle. Germline CDR1 reads SQVTM; CDR2 reads ANQGSEA. CDR3 length equals 15 residues.

This clone was found once. The chain joins TRBV27 to TRBJ1-1; the D gene is possibly TRBD1 (5 bases). Per germline, CDR1 MNHEY and CDR2 SMNVEV (reference sequence). V was pared by 6 bases and J by 9 bases, with 20 bases between. The CDR3 runs to 14 residues. The CDR3 protein is CASSYSSGTAKAFF. As DNA, the CDR3 is TGTGCCAGCAGCTACTCGTCCGGGACGGCGAAAGCTTTCTTT.

The V call is TRBV6-1, the J call TRBJ1-2; 8 bases fit TRBD1. CDR1 MNHNS and CDR2 SASEGT come from the germline V gene. This CDR3 contains 15 residues. V lost 1 base and J lost 5; bases outside the gene matches: 6. This CDR3 is CASSEVGTGKYGYTF. The CDR3 DNA reads as TGTGCCAGCAGTGAAGTAGGGACAGGCAAATATGGCTACACCTTC.

This clone showed up just once. The V call is TRBV11-1, the J call TRBJ2-1; D is possibly TRBD1 (6 bases). Trimming pared 1 base from V and 5 bases from J, leaving 15 bases between. Germline V CDR1 and CDR2: SGHAT, FQDESV (reference sequence). There are 16 residues in the CDR3. CDR3 in amino acids: CASSLGGQGRNNEQFF. The CDR3 bases are TGTGCCAGCAGCTTAGGAGGGCAGGGGCGCAACAATGAGCAGTTCTTC.

This clone was seen only a few times. The V and J genes are TRBV6-5 and TRBJ1-1; D remains unclear. Germline-derived CDR1 and CDR2 are MNHEY and SVGAGI. With 7 bases removed from V and 0 bases from J, the gap between germline ends came to 9 bases. There are 13 residues in the CDR3. CDR3 sequence (DNA): TGTGCCAGCAAAGGACCCATGAACACTGAAGCTTTCTTT. Translation: CASKGPMNTEAFF.

The chain combines TRBV14 with TRBJ1-1; 7 bases match TRBD1. V shed 3 bases and J 4 bases; nucleotides not matched to a gene: 11. Germline V gives CDR1 SGHDN, CDR2 FVKESK. The CDR3 is made up of 16 amino acids. CDR3 protein: CASSHRQGLGGTEAFF. CDR3 bases: TGTGCCAGCAGCCATCGACAGGGTCTAGGAGGCACTGAAGCTTTCTTT.

V gene TRBV7-6 combines with J gene TRBJ2-7, with unresolved D. This CDR3 comprises 13 residues. Germline assignment: CDR1 SGHVS and CDR2 FNYEAQ. The ends were cut back, 0 bases at V and 3 bases at J, with 6 bases in the middle. The CDR3: CASSLASDYEQYF. The CDR3 DNA reads as TGTGCCAGCAGCTTAGCATCAGACTACGAGCAGTACTTC.

The chain carries TRBV19 and TRBJ2-5; possibly TRBD2 for D (5 bases). This CDR3 contains 12 residues. Trimming took off 3 bases at V and 5 bases at J, with 7 bases between the two ends. From germline, CDR1 is LNHDA and CDR2 SQIVND (reference sequence). The CDR3 coding sequence is TGTGCCAGTAGTATCGGGGAGGAGACCCAGTACTTC. It translates to CASSIGEETQYF.

The chain uses TRBV6-1 and TRBJ2-1; D is perhaps TRBD2 (5 bases). The CDR3 covers 15 residues. Germline CDR1 is MNHNS and CDR2 is SASEGT. Trimming took 4 bases from V and 5 from J, leaving 15 bases between them. In DNA form, the CDR3 reads TGTGCCAGCAGTGTGCGGGCGGGCATAAACAATGAGCAGTTCTTC. As protein: CASSVRAGINNEQFF.

The chain employs TRBV5-1 and TRBJ2-1, with D possibly being TRBD1 or TRBD2 (5 bases each). Trimming removed 4 bases at V and 7 bases at J, with 18 bases between. CDR3 length: 15 amino acids. From germline, CDR1 is SGHRS and CDR2 YFSETQ. In nucleotides, the CDR3 is TGCGCCAGCAGCGCCCGCGAGGGGCTGGGTAATGAGCAGTTCTTC. Its translation: CASSAREGLGNEQFF.

A few counts support this clone. The chain couples TRBV30 to TRBJ1-6; D unresolved. Germline values: CDR1 GTSNPN, CDR2 SVGIG (reference sequence). V was shortened by 3 bases and J by 2 bases, with 5 bases between the two germline ends. The CDR3 runs to 13 residues. CDR3 loop: CAWRSAYNSPLHF. CDR3 DNA: TGTGCCTGGAGGTCAGCCTATAATTCACCCCTCCACTTT.

The rearrangement links TRBV11-2 to TRBJ2-3; 11 bases map to TRBD2. The length of the CDR3 is 18 residues. V shed 1 base and J 3 bases; nucleotides not matched to a gene: 9. CDR1 is SGHAT, CDR2 FQNNGV, per germline. The chain's CDR3 is CASSLVRTSGGRTDTQYF. The CDR3 nucleotides are TGTGCCAGCAGCTTAGTTCGAACTAGCGGGGGCCGGACAGATACGCAGTATTTT.

V is TRBV9 and J is TRBJ2-3, with unresolved D. The CDR3 has 16 residues. The germline V and J ends were trimmed by 0 bases and 7 bases, with 18 bases remaining between them. CDR1 SGDLS and CDR2 YYNGEE come from the germline V gene. CDR3 sequence: CASSVAAAARINTQYF. The CDR3 DNA reads as TGTGCCAGCAGCGTAGCTGCCGCGGCTCGTATTAATACGCAGTATTTT.

This rearrangement joins TRBV18 to TRBJ1-1; D perhaps matches TRBD1 (5 bases). Germline V gene data show CDR1 as KGHSH and CDR2 as LQKENI. Trimming removed 5 bases at V and 0 bases at J, with 10 bases between. The CDR3 has 14 amino acids. The DNA of the CDR3 is TGTGCCAGCTCAATGGACAAGATGAACACTGAAGCTTTCTTT. This sequence encodes CASSMDKMNTEAFF.

This sequence joins TRBV7-2 and TRBJ2-5; D remains ambiguous. The end of the DNA fits TRBJ2-7 better, so the J call may be wrong. CDR3 length: 13 residues. Germline CDR1 SGHTA, CDR2 FQGNSA. CDR3: CASSPHSLYEQYF. The CDR3 DNA reads TGTGCCAGCAGCCCGCACTCCCTCTACGAGCAGTACTTC.

The rearrangement links TRBV5-1 to TRBJ2-7; TRBD2 is a possible D gene (6 bases). The CDR3 loop spans 12 amino acids. V gave up 6 bases and J gave up 3 bases, with 10 bases separating them. Germline values: CDR1 SGHRS, CDR2 YFSETQ. This CDR3 is CASNGDFYEQYF. The CDR3, as DNA: TGCGCCAGCAACGGGGACTTCTACGAGCAGTACTTC.

The V gene is TRBV7-2, the J gene TRBJ2-7; 10 nucleotides match TRBD2. Trimming cost V 0 bases and J 3 bases; bases outside gene matches: 5. CDR1 SGHTA and CDR2 FQGNSA come from the germline V gene. This CDR3 has 16 amino acids. The CDR3 nucleotides are TGTGCCAGCAGCTTAGCGCTAGCGGGAGACGGCTACGAGCAGTACTTC. Translating gives CASSLALAGDGYEQYF.

This chain connects TRBV9 to TRBJ2-7, with 8 bases identical to TRBD2. Trimming cost V 3 bases and J 7 bases; bases outside gene matches: 9. Germline CDR1 is SGDLS and CDR2 is YYNGEE. This CDR3 contains 14 residues. Written as DNA, the CDR3 is TGTGCCAGCAGCGATACGGGGGGGCCCAGTGAGCAGTACTTC. It specifies CASSDTGGPSEQYF. The whole variable domain, filled in from reference TRBV9 and TRBJ2-7, reads DSGVTQTPKHLITATGQRVTLRCSPRSGDLSVYWYQQSLDQGLQFLIQYYNGEERAKGNILERFSAQQFPDLHSELNLSSLELGDSALYFCASSDTGGPSEQYFGPGTRLTVT.

The rearrangement uses TRBV5-4 and TRBJ1-2; D might be TRBD1 (6 bases). The V gene lost 2 bases and the J gene lost 2 bases, with 13 bases spanning the gap. This CDR3 has 15 residues. Germline lookup yields CDR1 SGHNT and CDR2 YYREEE (reference sequence). The CDR3, as DNA: TGTGCCAGCAGCTTACGGGGCCAGGGGAACTATGGCTACACCTTC. It encodes CASSLRGQGNYGYTF.

J is TRBJ1-2 and V is TRBV5-6; D call uncertain. Per germline, CDR1 SGHDT and CDR2 YYEEEE. The CDR3 runs to 14 residues. Trimming stripped 0 bases from V and 7 bases from J, with 13 bases between. The CDR3 loop is CASSLGASTSGYTF. Here the CDR3 DNA reads TGTGCCAGCAGCTTGGGAGCCTCTACCTCTGGCTACACCTTC. Together with reference TRBV5-6 and TRBJ1-2, the CDR3 gives the full variable domain: DAGVTQSPTHLIKTRGQQVTLRCSPKSGHDTVSWYQQALGQGPQFIFQYYEEEERQRGNFPDRFSGHQFPNYSSELNVNALLLGDSALYLCASSLGASTSGYTFGSGTRLTVV.

The V call is TRBV7-8, the J call TRBJ2-1; 10 bases match TRBD2. Germline V gene sequence: CDR1 SGHVS, CDR2 FQNEAQ. The CDR3 contains 15 residues. V shed 1 base and J 5 bases; nucleotides not matched to a gene: 2. CDR3 nucleotides: TGTGCCAGCAGCTTAGTAGCGGGAGGAAACAATGAGCAGTTCTTC. This gives the protein CASSLVAGGNNEQFF.

In this sample, this clone turned up once. The V call is TRBV28, the J call TRBJ2-2, with TRBD1 identical over 8 bases. Looked up from germline, CDR1 is MDHEN and CDR2 is SYDVKM. The CDR3 has 15 residues. The junction had 8 bases not matched to a gene; V was cut back by 6 bases and J by 5 bases. The CDR3 region is CASRPQGAGTGELFF. The CDR3 coding sequence is TGTGCCAGCAGGCCTCAGGGGGCCGGGACCGGGGAGCTGTTTTTT. Full variable domain (missing parts from reference TRBV28 and TRBJ2-2): DVKVTQSSRYLVKRTGEKVFLECVQDMDHENMFWYRQDPGLGLRLIYFSYDVKMKEKGDIPEGYSVSREKKERFSLILESASTNQTSMYLCASRPQGAGTGELFFGEGSRLTVL.

The chain combines TRBV25-1 with TRBJ1-2; weak D call: TRBD1 (5 bases). The CDR3 spans 14 residues. Germline assignment: CDR1 MGHDK and CDR2 SYGVNS. V gave up 4 bases and J gave up 0 bases, with 9 bases separating them. As DNA, the CDR3 is TGTGCCAGCAGTGGGGGGGTAGCTAACTATGGCTACACCTTC. It codes for CASSGGVANYGYTF.

The chain uses TRBV7-3 and TRBJ2-5, with no clear D. Looked up from germline, CDR1 is SGHTA and CDR2 is FQGTGA. CDR3 length equals 15 residues. Trimming left V 1 base short and J 1 base short, with 10 bases between. As DNA, the CDR3 is TGTGCCAGCAGCTTAAAAAGAAAGTGCCAAGAGACCCAGTACTTC. Translated, it gives CASSLKRKCQETQYF.